A selection of T cell receptor beta chains follows, all from one sample in a study of memory CD4+ T cells and cytomegalovirus serostatus. Assay used: immunoSEQ multiplex PCR; TCRdb lists only in-frame clones, some missing. The sample includes about 57,000 clones, 70% to 85% of them seen just once. Material for sequencing was memory CD4+ T cells from blood. All receptors derive from an adult in good health and CMV-seronegative. CDR3s include the opening cysteine and the closing phenylalanine or tryptophan. The order of the fields is CDR3 protein, CDR3 DNA, D gene, J gene, clone size, V gene. The D gene is left open where the match is weak. Clone size is not always given. Where it is, it says once, few, many or a class for expanded clones.

CSVGIGPGYGYTF TGCAGCGTTGGAATAGGACCTGGGTATGGCTACACCTTC - TRBJ1-2 - TRBV29-1
CASGEQGAETQYF TGTGCCAGCGGGGAGCAGGGGGCAGAGACCCAGTACTTC TRBD1 TRBJ2-5 - TRBV2
CASSLPLGGETQYF TGTGCCAGCAGCTTGCCCTTAGGAGGAGAGACCCAGTACTTC - TRBJ2-5 - TRBV5-4
CASSEVVGYTF TGTGCCAGCAGTGAAGTGGTCGGCTACACCTTC - TRBJ1-2 - TRBV6-1
CAISETSGLTNEKLFF TGTGCCATCAGTGAAACCTCTGGGCTAACTAATGAAAAACTGTTTTTT - TRBJ1-4 - TRBV10-3
CASSLTDGQPAYEQYF TGTGCCAGCAGCTTGACTGACGGACAGCCAGCCTACGAGCAGTACTTC - TRBJ2-7 - TRBV11-1
CASSTSGTGSYEQYF TGTGCCAGCAGCACCTCCGGGACAGGATCCTACGAGCAGTACTTC TRBD1 TRBJ2-7 once TRBV7-2
CASSPGIRYGYTF TGCGCCAGCAGCCCAGGGATTCGCTATGGCTACACCTTC - TRBJ1-2 - TRBV5-1
CASSALGGQTGTTEAFF TGTGCCAGCTCCGCCTTAGGGGGGCAGACAGGGACCACTGAAGCTTTCTTT TRBD1 TRBJ1-1 - TRBV7-8
CASKPWDRVFEQYF TGTGCCAGCAAGCCATGGGACAGGGTTTTCGAGCAGTACTTC TRBD1 TRBJ2-7 - TRBV5-6
CASSSDLGNQPQHF TGTGCCAGCAGCTCAGACTTGGGGAATCAGCCCCAGCATTTT - TRBJ1-5 - TRBV7-8
CASSKRPDFYEQYF TGTGCCAGCAGCAAAAGGCCGGACTTTTACGAGCAGTACTTC - TRBJ2-7 - TRBV21-1
CASSLGRATNEKLFF TGTGCCAGCAGCTTGGGGCGGGCAACTAATGAAAAACTGTTTTTT - TRBJ1-4 - TRBV7-8
CASSQKGTGVNEQYF TGTGCCAGCAGCCAAAAGGGGACAGGGGTGAACGAGCAGTACTTC TRBD1 TRBJ2-7 - TRBV4-2
CASSERVGGYTF TGTGCCAGCAGCGAAAGGGTCGGGGGCTACACCTTC - TRBJ1-2 - TRBV7-2
CASSGQGFNQPQHF TGTGCCAGCAGCGGACAGGGCTTTAATCAGCCCCAGCATTTT TRBD1 TRBJ1-5 - TRBV7-8
CASSLRQGLYEQYF TGTGCCAGCTCTCTAAGACAGGGGCTCTACGAGCAGTACTTC TRBD1 TRBJ2-7 - TRBV18
CASSRGQTLEAFF TGTGCCAGCAGCCGAGGACAGACCCTTGAAGCTTTCTTT - TRBJ1-1 once TRBV7-9
CASSPNGGGAEEQFF TGTGCCAGCAGCCCTAATGGAGGGGGGGCCGAGGAGCAGTTCTTC - TRBJ2-1 - TRBV2
CASSDGQGYEQYF TGTGCCAGCAGTGATGGACAGGGCTACGAGCAGTACTTC TRBD1 TRBJ2-7 - TRBV2
CASSAGGSSNQPQHF TGTGCCAGCAGTGCTGGGGGCTCAAGCAATCAGCCCCAGCATTTT - TRBJ1-5 once TRBV2
CASSQEWPAGELFF TGCGCCAGCAGCCAAGAATGGCCCGCCGGGGAGCTGTTTTTT - TRBJ2-2 - TRBV4-1
CASKLGTDTQYF TGTGCCAGCAAGCTAGGCACAGATACGCAGTATTTT - TRBJ2-3 - TRBV7-9
CASSPTQGRTDTQYF TGTGCCAGCAGCCCTACTCAGGGTCGCACAGATACGCAGTATTTT - TRBJ2-3 few TRBV12-1
CASSLFDRDDYEQYF TGTGCCAGCAGTCTCTTCGACAGGGATGACTACGAGCAGTACTTC TRBD1 TRBJ2-7 once TRBV6-1
CAWSRTDAHGYTF TGTGCCTGGAGTCGGACGGACGCACATGGCTACACCTTC - TRBJ1-2 few TRBV30
CASSAGQRGYTEAFF TGTGCCAGCTCGGCGGGGCAGCGAGGGTACACTGAAGCTTTCTTT - TRBJ1-1 - TRBV18
CASSLAETETYEQYF TGTGCCAGCAGCTTGGCCGAGACGGAAACCTACGAGCAGTACTTC - TRBJ2-7 - TRBV5-6
CASKPLAGTNEQFF TGTGCCAGCAAACCATTAGCGGGAACCAATGAGCAGTTCTTC TRBD2 TRBJ2-1 - TRBV2
CASSSAGIYGYTF TGTGCCAGCAGCTCGGCGGGGATCTATGGCTACACCTTC - TRBJ1-2 once TRBV5-4
CASAQGSYGYTF TGTGCCAGCGCACAGGGGTCATATGGCTACACCTTC TRBD1 TRBJ1-2 many TRBV19
CASSTTRTGENF TGTGCCAGCAGTACTACCCGGACAGGGGAAAACTTC TRBD1 TRBJ2-7 - TRBV28
CANDGECSYNEQFF TGCGCCAACGACGGGGAATGCTCCTACAATGAGCAGTTCTTC - TRBJ2-1 - TRBV23-1
CASSPGTGYGYTF TGTGCCAGCAGCCCCGGGACAGGGTACGGCTACACCTTC TRBD1 TRBJ1-2 - TRBV13
CASPRLGNQPQHF TGTGCCAGCCCCAGGCTGGGCAATCAGCCCCAGCATTTT - TRBJ1-5 - TRBV6-4
CASSLELERNIQYF TGTGCCAGCAGCTTGGAACTAGAAAGGAACATTCAGTACTTC - TRBJ2-4 few TRBV5-6
CASSSHGTGVQFF TGTGCCAGCAGCTCCCACGGGACAGGGGTCCAGTTCTTC TRBD1 TRBJ2-1 - TRBV7-3
CASSYQGARTDTQYF TGTGCCAGCAGTTACCAGGGGGCGAGAACAGATACGCAGTATTTT TRBD1 TRBJ2-3 - TRBV6-6
CASSLFGVQGGEKLFF TGTGCCAGCAGCTTGTTCGGAGTACAGGGGGGTGAAAAACTGTTTTTT TRBD1 TRBJ1-4 - TRBV5-6
CASSPWVGDTQYF TGTGCCAGCAGCCCGTGGGTAGGAGATACGCAGTATTTT - TRBJ2-3 few TRBV4-2
CASSQHQGSADGNTIYF TGTGCCAGCAGCCAGCACCAGGGTTCCGCCGACGGAAACACCATATATTTT - TRBJ1-3 once TRBV14
CASSLWGEETQYF TGTGCCAGCAGCTTGTGGGGGGAAGAGACCCAGTACTTC - TRBJ2-5 - TRBV5-6
CASSLAGTSGTQETQYF TGCGCCAGCAGCTTGGCCGGGACTAGCGGGACCCAAGAGACCCAGTACTTC TRBD2 TRBJ2-5 - TRBV5-1
CASSDRGGQPQHF TGTGCCAGCAGTGACAGGGGCGGTCAGCCCCAGCATTTT TRBD1 TRBJ1-5 - TRBV16
CASSLNDRGAKNIQYF TGTGCCAGCAGCTTAAACGACAGGGGAGCCAAAAACATTCAGTACTTC TRBD1 TRBJ2-4 - TRBV11-1
CSANTRDSQFF TGCAGTGCAAACACCCGGGACTCGCAGTTCTTC - TRBJ2-1 - TRBV20-1
CASSLEVNEQFF TGCGCCAGCAGCTTGGAGGTCAATGAGCAGTTCTTC - TRBJ2-1 - TRBV5-1
CASSLMEGYGYTF TGTGCCAGCAGCCTGATGGAGGGCTATGGCTACACCTTC - TRBJ1-2 once TRBV7-9
CASSAQVATNEKLFF TGTGCCAGCAGCGCACAGGTTGCAACTAATGAAAAACTGTTTTTT - TRBJ1-4 - TRBV7-2
CATSRDRIVSNYGYTF TGTGCCACCAGCAGAGATCGAATAGTTTCTAACTATGGCTACACCTTC - TRBJ1-2 - TRBV15
CASSLEQISYEQYF TGTGCCAGCAGCTTAGAACAGATCTCCTACGAGCAGTACTTC - TRBJ2-7 few TRBV11-2